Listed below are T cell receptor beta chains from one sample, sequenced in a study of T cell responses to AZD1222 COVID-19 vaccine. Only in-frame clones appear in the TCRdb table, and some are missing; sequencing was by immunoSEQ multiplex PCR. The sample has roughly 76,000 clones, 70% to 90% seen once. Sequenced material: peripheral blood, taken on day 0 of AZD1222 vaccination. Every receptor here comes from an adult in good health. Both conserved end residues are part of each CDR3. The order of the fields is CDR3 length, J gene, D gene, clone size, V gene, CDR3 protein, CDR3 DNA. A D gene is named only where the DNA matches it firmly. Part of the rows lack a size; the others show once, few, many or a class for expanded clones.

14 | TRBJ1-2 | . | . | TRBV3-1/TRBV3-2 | CASSRPGTNYGYTF | TGTGCCAGCAGCCGTCCAGGTACTAACTATGGCTACACCTTC
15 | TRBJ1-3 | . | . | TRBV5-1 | CASSLDVFSGNTIYF | TGCGCCAGCAGCTTGGACGTCTTCTCTGGAAACACCATATATTTT
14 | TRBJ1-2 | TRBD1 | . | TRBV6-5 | CASGGDRGGYGYTF | TGTGCCAGCGGAGGGGACAGGGGTGGGTATGGCTACACCTTC
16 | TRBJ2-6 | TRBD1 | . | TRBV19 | CASSRLQGAGANVLTF | TGTGCCAGTAGTAGGTTACAGGGGGCCGGGGCCAACGTCCTGACTTTC
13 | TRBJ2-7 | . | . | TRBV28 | CASTGDNTYEQYF | TGTGCCAGCACGGGGGACAACACCTACGAGCAGTACTTC
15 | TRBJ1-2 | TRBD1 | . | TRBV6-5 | CASSYSTGTAMGYTF | TGTGCCAGCAGTTACTCTACCGGGACAGCCATGGGCTACACCTTC
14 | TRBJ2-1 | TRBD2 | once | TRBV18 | CASSPGGFYNEQFF | TGTGCCAGCTCACCGGGGGGGTTCTACAATGAGCAGTTCTTC
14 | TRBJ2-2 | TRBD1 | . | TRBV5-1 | CASRGQANTGELFF | TGCGCCAGCAGGGGACAGGCGAACACCGGGGAGCTGTTTTTT
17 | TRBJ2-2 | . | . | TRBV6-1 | CASSAFFMTTNTGELFF | TGTGCCAGCAGTGCATTTTTTATGACAACGAACACCGGGGAGCTGTTTTTT
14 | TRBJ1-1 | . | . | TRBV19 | CASSIGQLNTEAFF | TGTGCCAGTAGTATAGGACAGTTGAACACTGAAGCTTTCTTT
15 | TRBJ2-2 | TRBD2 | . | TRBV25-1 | CASSGERDGTGELFF | TGTGCCAGCAGTGGGGAGCGGGATGGTACCGGGGAGCTGTTTTTT
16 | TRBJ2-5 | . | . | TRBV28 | CASRSHQAGLGKTQYF | TGTGCCAGCAGATCCCATCAAGCGGGTCTGGGGAAGACCCAGTACTTC
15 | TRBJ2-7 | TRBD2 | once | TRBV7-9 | CASSVQLAAPYEQYF | TGTGCCAGCAGCGTTCAGCTAGCGGCACCCTACGAGCAGTACTTC
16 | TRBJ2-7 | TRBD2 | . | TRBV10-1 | CASSESMASGSYEQYF | TGCGCCAGCAGTGAGTCGATGGCTAGCGGGAGTTACGAGCAGTACTTC
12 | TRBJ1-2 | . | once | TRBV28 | CASRPSLYGYTF | TGTGCCAGCAGACCTTCCCTCTATGGCTACACCTTC
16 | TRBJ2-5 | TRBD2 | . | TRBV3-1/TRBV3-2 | CASSLLSGGAQETQYF | TGTGCCAGCAGCTTGCTGAGCGGGGGGGCCCAAGAGACCCAGTACTTC
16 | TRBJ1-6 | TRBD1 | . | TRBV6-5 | CASSSTSTGKNSPLHF | TGTGCCAGCAGTTCGACCTCGACAGGGAAGAATTCACCCCTCCACTTT
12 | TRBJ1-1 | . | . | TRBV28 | CASSAGSTEAFF | TGTGCCAGCAGTGCGGGCAGCACTGAAGCTTTCTTT
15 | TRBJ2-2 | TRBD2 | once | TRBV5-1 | CASSLGLAGAGELFF | TGCGCCAGCAGCTTGGGACTAGCGGGTGCCGGGGAGCTGTTTTTT
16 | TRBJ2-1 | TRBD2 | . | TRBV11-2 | CASSPTTSGLNNEQFF | TGTGCCAGCAGCCCCACGACTAGCGGGCTAAACAATGAGCAGTTCTTC